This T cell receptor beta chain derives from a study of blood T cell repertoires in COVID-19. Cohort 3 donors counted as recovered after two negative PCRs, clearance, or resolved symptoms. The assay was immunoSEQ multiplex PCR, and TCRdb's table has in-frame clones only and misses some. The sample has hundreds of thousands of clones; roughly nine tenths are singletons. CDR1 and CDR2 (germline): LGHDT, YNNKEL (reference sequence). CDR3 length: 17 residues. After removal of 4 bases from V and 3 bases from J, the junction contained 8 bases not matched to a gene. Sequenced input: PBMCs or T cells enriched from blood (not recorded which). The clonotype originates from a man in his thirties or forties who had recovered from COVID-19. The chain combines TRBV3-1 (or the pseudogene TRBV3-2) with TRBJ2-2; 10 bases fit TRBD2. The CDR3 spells CASSLETSGLDTGELFF. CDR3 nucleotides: TGTGCCAGCAGCCTCGAGACTAGCGGGTTGGACACCGGGGAGCTGTTTTTT.